This is a list of T cell receptor beta chains from one sample in a study of Graves' ophthalmopathy and Graves' hyperthyroidism. TCRdb re-called the multiplex PCR reads with MiXCR, one entry per CDR3 protein. This repertoire shows more than 1,000,000 distinct CDR3 sequences, 35% to 40% found once; its top ten account for approximately 10%. The sample consisted of peripheral blood or thyroid tissue (not recorded which). The receptor set was obtained from an adult man with Graves' hyperthyroidism. CDR3s include the opening cysteine and the closing phenylalanine or tryptophan. A D gene is named only where the DNA matches it firmly. Size tells how often a clone was seen (once, few, many) or the class of an expanded clone, and some rows leave it out.

j_gene | d_gene | abundance | v_gene | CDR3aa | CDR3nt
TRBJ1-2 | NA | NA | TRBV5-1 | CATYDSIYGYTF | TGCGCCACCTATGACAGCATCTATGGCTACACCTTC
TRBJ1-2 | NA | few | TRBV11-2 | CASPRGTSGGYTF | TGTGCCAGCCCTCGGGGGACCTCAGGAGGCTACACCTTC
TRBJ2-5 | NA | NA | TRBV2 | CASSTGPVKTQYF | TGTGCCAGCAGTACGGGTCCCGTGAAGACCCAGTACTTC
TRBJ1-1 | NA | NA | TRBV24-1 | CATSDWGGKNTEAFF | TGTGCCACCAGTGATTGGGGCGGGAAGAACACTGAAGCTTTCTTT
TRBJ2-6 | TRBD1 | once | TRBV29-1 | CSVRTGGTGANVLTF | TGCAGCGTCCGGACAGGGGGTACTGGGGCCAACGTCCTGACTTTC
TRBJ1-2 | NA | many | TRBV4-1 | CASSPTSPTIYGYTF | TGCGCCAGCAGCCCCACCTCGCCTACCATCTATGGCTACACCTTC
TRBJ1-2 | NA | few | TRBV25-1 | CASSARQTQTGYGYTF | TGTGCCAGCAGTGCTAGACAGACCCAGACAGGCTATGGCTACACCTTC
TRBJ2-5 | TRBD2 | NA | TRBV7-2 | CASSFGLAGGRGRETQYF | TGTGCCAGCAGTTTCGGACTAGCGGGGGGGAGAGGTCGAGAGACCCAGTACTTC
TRBJ2-7 | NA | NA | TRBV28 | CASSLVDGYEQYF | TGTGCCAGCAGTCTCGTAGACGGGTACGAGCAGTACTTC
TRBJ1-2 | TRBD1 | NA | TRBV20-1 | CSAIDGTGGNGYTF | TGCAGTGCAATAGACGGGACAGGGGGTAATGGCTACACCTTC
TRBJ1-1 | TRBD1 | NA | TRBV2 | CASSGTGGSNTEAFF | TGTGCCAGCAGTGGGACAGGGGGCTCGAACACTGAAGCTTTCTTT
TRBJ1-1 | TRBD1 | many | TRBV7-2 | CASSSTGGLTEAFF | TGTGCCAGCAGCTCCACAGGGGGCCTCACTGAAGCTTTCTTT
TRBJ1-1 | NA | NA | TRBV19 | CASRLYRGSQKGDNTEAFF | TGTGCCAGTAGATTATACCGGGGCTCCCAGAAGGGTGATAACACTGAAGCTTTCTTT
TRBJ2-2 | NA | NA | TRBV7-8 | CASSLGASPLGTGELFF | TGTGCCAGCAGCTTAGGGGCCAGCCCCCTGGGCACCGGGGAGCTGTTTTTT
TRBJ2-7 | NA | NA | TRBV7-8 | CASSGVPGLGEDEQYF | TGTGCCAGCAGCGGAGTACCCGGACTCGGGGAAGACGAGCAGTACTTC
TRBJ1-5 | NA | many | TRBV11-2 | CASSSLYRQGNQPQHF | TGTGCCAGCAGCTCACTTTATCGTCAGGGGAATCAGCCCCAGCATTTT
TRBJ2-6 | NA | many | TRBV5-1 | CASSHGIGANVLTF | TGCGCCAGCAGCCATGGAATTGGGGCCAACGTCCTGACTTTC
TRBJ2-3 | TRBD2 | NA | TRBV2 | CASSARPTSGVGDTQYF | TGTGCCAGCAGTGCCCGACCGACTAGCGGGGTTGGAGATACGCAGTATTTT
TRBJ1-6 | TRBD1 | many | TRBV7-9 | CASSLGQGSGSPLHF | TGTGCCAGCAGCTTGGGACAGGGGTCAGGCTCACCCCTCCACTTT
TRBJ1-6 | NA | few | TRBV5-1 | CASSLITGTPNSPLHF | TGCGCCAGCAGCTTAATTACCGGGACACCTAATTCACCCCTCCACTTT
TRBJ2-7 | NA | NA | TRBV5-4 | CASSFMGPPSGEQYF | TGTGCCAGCAGCTTTATGGGACCGCCGTCGGGCGAGCAGTACTTC
TRBJ1-1 | NA | NA | TRBV7-3 | CASSLDRTTRAFF | TGTGCCAGCAGTTTAGACAGGACCACCCGAGCTTTCTTT
TRBJ1-5 | TRBD1 | few | TRBV5-6 | CASSPRTGYSLPQHF | TGTGCCAGCAGCCCCCGGACAGGGTATAGTCTGCCCCAGCATTTT
TRBJ1-2 | TRBD1 | many | TRBV7-8 | CASSPRLRGRKGYTF | TGTGCCAGCAGCCCACGACTGAGGGGGCGAAAGGGCTACACCTTC
TRBJ1-4 | NA | NA | TRBV9 | CASSGQDNEKLFF | TGTGCCAGCAGCGGACAGGACAATGAAAAACTGTTTTTT
TRBJ2-2 | TRBD2 | once | TRBV10-3 | CAISDGTSSSSNTGELFF | TGTGCCATCAGTGACGGGACTAGCTCGTCCTCGAACACCGGGGAGCTGTTTTTC
TRBJ1-1 | NA | NA | TRBV10-3 | CAISESIGEEEAFF | TGTGCCATCAGTGAGTCGATTGGGGAGGAGGAAGCTTTCTTT
TRBJ2-7 | NA | once | TRBV7-9 | CASSVGEGPHEQYF | TGTGCCAGCAGCGTAGGAGAGGGTCCCCACGAGCAGTACTTC
TRBJ2-3 | NA | few | TRBV29-1 | CSAARKGDTQYF | TGCAGCGCCGCCCGGAAGGGAGATACGCAGTATTTT
TRBJ2-7 | NA | NA | TRBV9 | CASTPGDFPTYEQYF | TGTGCCAGCACCCCCGGGGACTTCCCCACCTACGAGCAGTACTTC
TRBJ1-2 | TRBD1 | many | TRBV12-3/TRBV12-4 | CASSLGLGQDANYGYTF | TGTGCCAGCAGTTTAGGGCTAGGACAGGACGCTAACTATGGCTACACCTTC
TRBJ1-2 | NA | NA | TRBV10-3 | CASSYGQLQFYGYTF | TGTGCCAGCAGTTATGGACAGCTTCAATTCTATGGCTACACCTTC
TRBJ2-6 | NA | NA | TRBV7-9 | CASVDGSGGANVLTF | TGTGCCAGCGTCGACGGGTCCGGTGGGGCCAACGTCCTGACTTTC
TRBJ2-5 | NA | many | TRBV7-2 | CASSLGPGGGSEGETQYF | TGTGCCAGCAGCTTAGGGCCTGGCGGGGGCTCCGAGGGCGAGACCCAGTACTTC
TRBJ2-2 | NA | NA | TRBV7-9 | CASSHERRGSGELFF | TGTGCCAGCAGCCATGAACGTCGAGGGTCCGGGGAGCTGTTTTTT
TRBJ1-5 | NA | many | TRBV2 | CASSYGHQGNQPQHF | TGTGCCAGCAGCTATGGACACCAAGGCAATCAGCCCCAGCATTTT
TRBJ2-7 | NA | NA | TRBV7-8 | CASSFRQVVPSEQYF | TGTGCCAGCAGCTTCAGACAGGTAGTTCCTAGTGAGCAGTACTTC